This record concerns one T cell receptor beta chain sequence. This CDR3 spans 17 amino acids. Germline assignment: CDR1 LGHNA and CDR2 YSLEER. With 2 bases removed from V and 4 bases from J, the gap between germline ends came to 17 bases. The source of the sample is a study of blood T cell repertoires in COVID-19. Looking at the study overall: T cells, B-cell-depleted T cells, or PBMCs provided the cDNA or gDNA that served as material.

Using immunoSEQ multiplex PCR, the repertoire was profiled, and TCRdb retains in-frame clones only, with some absent. In the table there are some 380,000 clones, around 91% of which are singletons. The chain carries TRBV4-3 and TRBJ1-4; D not certain. Sequenced: peripheral blood. The clonotype comes from a young man with active or convalescent COVID-19. The CDR3 spells CASSQSGSGRINEKLFF. CDR3 bases: TGCGCCAGCAGCCAAAGTGGCAGCGGGCGAATTAATGAAAAACTGTTTTTT.